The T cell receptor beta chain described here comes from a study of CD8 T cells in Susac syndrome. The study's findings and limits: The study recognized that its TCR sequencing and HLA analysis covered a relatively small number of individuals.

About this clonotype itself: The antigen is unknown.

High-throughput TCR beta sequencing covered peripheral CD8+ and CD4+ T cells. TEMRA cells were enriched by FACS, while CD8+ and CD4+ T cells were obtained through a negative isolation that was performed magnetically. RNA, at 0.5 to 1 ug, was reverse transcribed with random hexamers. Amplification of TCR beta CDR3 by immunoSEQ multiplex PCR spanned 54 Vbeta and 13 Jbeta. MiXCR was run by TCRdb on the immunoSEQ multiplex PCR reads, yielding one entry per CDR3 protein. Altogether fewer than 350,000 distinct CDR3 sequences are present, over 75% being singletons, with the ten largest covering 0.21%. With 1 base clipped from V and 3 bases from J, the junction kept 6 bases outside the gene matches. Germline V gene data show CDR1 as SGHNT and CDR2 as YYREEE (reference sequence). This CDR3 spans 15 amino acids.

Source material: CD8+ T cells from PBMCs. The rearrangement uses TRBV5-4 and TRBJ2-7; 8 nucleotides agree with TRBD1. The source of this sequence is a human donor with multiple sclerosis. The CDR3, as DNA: TGTGCCAGCAGCTTGTGGGACAGGAGATTCTACGAGCAGTACTTC. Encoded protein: CASSLWDRRFYEQYF. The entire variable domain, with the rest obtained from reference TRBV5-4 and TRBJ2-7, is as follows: ETGVTQSPTHLIKTRGQQVTLRCSSQSGHNTVSWYQQALGQGPQFIFQYYREEENGRGNFPPRFSGLQFPNYSSELNVNALELDDSALYLCASSLWDRRFYEQYFGPGTRLTVT.